This T cell receptor (beta chain) was sequenced in a study of cytomegalovirus exposure and HLA in healthy donors. In germline, CDR1 is GTSNPN, CDR2 SVGIG (reference sequence). The CDR3 totals 14 residues. Trimming removed 0 bases from V and 0 bases from J, with 9 bases in between. Primers included in the PCR were 60 Vbeta and 13 Jbeta primers. Profiling relied on immunoSEQ multiplex PCR, and the TCRdb table lists in-frame clones only, not all of them. This table has over 70,000 clones, over 60% appearing once. The sequence came from a man aged 30 to 45 in good health and CMV-seronegative. Sequencing was done on a sample of PBMCs. This chain links TRBV30 with TRBJ2-7; D ambiguous. The CDR3: CAWSVGGSSYEQYF. In nucleotides, the CDR3 is TGTGCCTGGAGTGTAGGCGGCAGCTCCTACGAGCAGTACTTC. The full variable domain, with the rest looked up from reference TRBV30 and TRBJ2-7, is SQTIHQWPATLVQPVGSPLSLECTVEGTSNPNLYWYRQAAGRGLQLLFYSVGIGQISSEVPQNLSASRPQDRQFILSSKKLLLSDSGFYLCAWSVGGSSYEQYFGPGTRLTVT.